The 26 T cell receptor beta chains below come from one sample, sequenced in a study of post-analysis software for immune sequencing data. Libraries were made from TCR beta cDNA, and they carried unique molecular identifiers. TCRdb used MiXCR to reprocess the PCR reads, holding one entry per CDR3 protein. The sample carries hundreds of thousands of distinct CDR3 sequences, roughly 29% recorded once. General observations from the study: Higher frequency in patients than in controls was seen for five TRBV segments, with TRBV5-6, TRBV5-1 and TRBV20-1 among them.

The antigens these receptors bind are not known. The sequenced material came from blood. The receptors were sampled from a girl under 18 with multiple sclerosis.

J is TRBJ1-4 and V is TRBV20-1, with D maybe TRBD1 (6 bases). Trimming removed 3 bases from V and 4 bases from J, with 15 bases in between. CDR1 DFQATT and CDR2 SNEGSKA come from the germline V gene (reference sequence). This CDR3 comprises 15 residues. CDR3 residues: CSASGGGGFNEKLFF. The CDR3 DNA is TGCAGTGCTAGCGGGGGAGGGGGTTTTAATGAAAAACTGTTTTTT.

The J gene is TRBJ1-2, the V gene TRBV7-2; D unclear. The germline V and J ends were trimmed by 2 bases and 0 bases, with 7 bases remaining between them. This CDR3 region has 14 residues. From germline, CDR1 is SGHTA and CDR2 FQGNSA. CDR3 sequence (DNA): TGTGCCAGCAGCTTATACAGCTCTAACTATGGCTACACCTTC. This gives the protein CASSLYSSNYGYTF.

This chain connects TRBV20-1 to TRBJ2-1; 11 bases map to TRBD2. V shed 1 base and J 6 bases; nucleotides not matched to a gene: 8. The CDR3 totals 16 residues. Germline CDR1 reads DFQATT; CDR2 reads SNEGSKA (reference sequence). As DNA, the CDR3 is TGCAGTGCTAGAGGCCCACTAGCGGGAGTAGGCAATGAGCAGTTCTTC. Translated, it gives CSARGPLAGVGNEQFF.

The rearrangement links TRBV2 to TRBJ2-1; D uncertain. Trimming removed 6 bases from V and 1 base from J, with 13 bases in between. The CDR3 consists of 15 residues. Per the germline V gene, CDR1 is SNHLY and CDR2 is FYNNEI. CDR3 region: CASSHTPTSYNEQFF. CDR3 DNA: TGTGCCAGCAGCCATACACCCACTTCCTACAATGAGCAGTTCTTC.

This clonotype was recorded many times. V usage is TRBV12-3 or TRBV12-4 and J usage is TRBJ2-3, with TRBD2 matching 10 bases. The CDR3 loop spans 15 amino acids. Trimming cost V 6 bases and J 1 base; bases outside gene matches: 4. The CDR3 nucleotides are TGTGCCAGCAGCCCTGGGACTAGCGGCACAGATACGCAGTATTTT. Protein product: CASSPGTSGTDTQYF.

The chain carries TRBV4-3 and TRBJ1-2; a weak D match, TRBD1 (5 bases). The V gene lost 0 bases and the J gene lost 5 bases, with 16 bases spanning the gap. Germline V gene data show CDR1 as LGHNA and CDR2 as YSLEER. The CDR3 runs 16 residues. In nucleotides, the CDR3 is TGCGCCAGCAGCCAAGATAAGGGGATTACTCATTATGGCTACACCTTC. This gives the protein CASSQDKGITHYGYTF.

Details on this clonotype: The junction shows a germline mismatch at one end, possibly a read error. This chain uses TRBV24-1 with TRBJ2-5; no clear D gene. The CDR3 contains 15 residues. Germline CDR1 reads KGHDR; CDR2 reads SFDVKD. CDR3 region: CATSGLGESRETQYF. The CDR3 nucleotides are TGTGCCACCAGTGGGCTCGGCGAGAGCAGAGAGACCCAGTACTTT.

Worth noting for this clonotype: With a much larger clone just one base away, this may be a read error. The chain has TRBV2 and TRBJ2-1; 9 bases agree with TRBD1. The ends lost 11 bases at V and 0 bases at J; junction bases unmatched: 11. The CDR3 contains 16 residues. Germline V CDR1 and CDR2: SNHLY, FYNNEI. CDR3 bases: TGTGCCGGCAATCCGGGACAGGGACTCTCCTACAATGAGCAGTTCTTC. Its protein product is CAGNPGQGLSYNEQFF.

This clonotype came up many times. The rearrangement uses TRBV29-1 and TRBJ2-7; 14 bases fit TRBD2. The V and J ends lost 5 bases and 3 bases, in that order; junction bases with no gene match: 3. The CDR3 totals 14 residues. Germline V gene sequence: CDR1 SQVTM, CDR2 ANQGSEA. CDR3 loop: CSVRGTSGSYEQYF. In DNA, the CDR3 is TGCAGCGTTAGAGGGACTAGCGGGAGCTACGAGCAGTACTTC.

In DNA form, the CDR3 reads TGCGCCAGCAGCCAAGACAGCTGCCTCTGGGGCTACACCTTC. Its protein is CASSQDSCLWGYTF. The V gene is TRBV4-3, the J gene TRBJ1-2; D is ambiguous. The V gene lost 0 bases and the J gene lost 8 bases, with 13 bases spanning the gap. Germline lookup yields CDR1 LGHNA and CDR2 YSLEER. The CDR3 is made up of 14 amino acids.

There are a few counts of this clonotype. The V and J genes are TRBV20-1 and TRBJ2-1; 8 bases line up with TRBD1. The CDR3 runs to 14 residues. V was clipped by 7 bases and J by 1 base; unmatched bases: 6. The germline V gene has CDR1 DFQATT and CDR2 SNEGSKA (reference sequence). The CDR3 protein is CSVNQGASYNEQFF. For the CDR3, the DNA is TGCAGTGTCAACCAGGGGGCATCCTACAATGAGCAGTTCTTC.

This clonotype was picked up a small number of times. The rearrangement links TRBV11-2 to TRBJ2-7; D is undetermined. The germline gives CDR1 SGHAT, CDR2 FQNNGV. The CDR3 loop spans 13 amino acids. The germline V and J ends were trimmed by 5 bases and 5 bases, with 13 bases remaining between them. DNA of the CDR3: TGTGCCAGCAGCCTAGTCCAGTCCCACGAGCAGTACTTC. This codes for CASSLVQSHEQYF.

This clonotype was seen a handful of times. The rearrangement links TRBV5-1 to TRBJ1-5; a possible D gene is TRBD1 (5 bases). Deletions cut 0 bases from V and 6 bases from J, with 16 bases between. CDR1 is SGHRS and CDR2 is YFSETQ in the germline V gene. This CDR3 has 16 residues. The CDR3 spells CASSLDPGLGGQPQHF. DNA for the CDR3: TGCGCCAGCAGCTTGGACCCGGGACTGGGGGGTCAGCCCCAGCATTTT. Complete variable domain (other parts from reference TRBV5-1 and TRBJ1-5): KAGVTQTPRYLIKTRGQQVTLSCSPISGHRSVSWYQQTPGQGLQFLFEYFSETQRNKGNFPGRFSGRQFSNSRSEMNVSTLELGDSALYLCASSLDPGLGGQPQHFGDGTRLSIL.

CDR3 coding DNA: TGTGCCAGCAGGCCGGGACTAGCGGGAATCTACAATGAGCAGTTCTTC. Its protein product is CASRPGLAGIYNEQFF. The rearrangement links TRBV12-3 or TRBV12-4 to TRBJ2-1, with TRBD2 matching 13 bases. V lost 6 bases, J lost 3 bases, and 5 bases stayed unmatched. The CDR3 sequence is 16 residues long.

The chain couples TRBV7-2 to TRBJ1-1; TRBD1 matches 11 bases. The germline V gene encodes CDR1 SGHTA and CDR2 FQGNSA. Trimming at V came to 5 bases and at J to 4 bases, leaving 12 bases not matched to a gene. The CDR3 length is 17 residues. The CDR3 sequence: CASSHRTGGLLSTEAFF. The CDR3 DNA reads TGTGCCAGCAGCCACCGGACAGGGGGCCTACTGAGCACTGAAGCTTTCTTT. The variable domain in full, completed from reference TRBV7-2 and TRBJ1-1, reads GAGVSQSPSNKVTEKGKDVELRCDPISGHTALYWYRQSLGQGLEFLIYFQGNSAPDKSGLPSDRFSAERTGGSVSTLTIQRTQQEDSAVYLCASSHRTGGLLSTEAFFGQGTRLTVV.

The chain uses TRBV28 and TRBJ1-2, with D possibly matching TRBD1 (5 bases). The CDR3 sequence is 13 residues long. Trimming took 6 bases from V and 2 from J, leaving 10 bases between them. CDR1 and CDR2 from the germline V gene are MDHEN and SYDVKM. CDR3 residues: CASSSNRNYGYTF. CDR3 coding DNA: TGTGCCAGCAGCAGTAACAGGAACTATGGCTACACCTTC.

This chain links TRBV5-1 with TRBJ1-1, with D unresolved. Deletions cut 4 bases from V and 5 bases from J, with 12 bases between. Germline CDR1 SGHRS, CDR2 YFSETQ. This CDR3 has 13 amino acids. The CDR3 here is CASSAQGRTEAFF. The CDR3 nucleotides are TGCGCCAGCAGCGCCCAAGGCAGGACTGAAGCTTTCTTT.

V and J are TRBV5-1 and TRBJ2-7; 9 bases map to TRBD2. Per the germline V gene, CDR1 is SGHRS and CDR2 is YFSETQ. The CDR3 runs 16 residues. With 6 bases clipped from V and 2 bases from J, the junction kept 12 bases outside the gene matches. For the CDR3, the DNA is TGCGCCAGCACCCTTGACGCGGGAGGGATGCCCTACGAGCAGTACTTC. As protein: CASTLDAGGMPYEQYF.

The chain carries TRBV15 and TRBJ2-3; perhaps TRBD1 as D (6 bases). V was cut by 3 bases and J by 6 bases, with 22 bases left in between. Germline V gene lookup returns CDR1 LNHNV and CDR2 YYDKDF (reference sequence). The CDR3 is 17 residues long. CDR3 coding DNA: TGTGCCACCAGCAGCCCGATCCGGGACACTTGGCCCGATACGCAGTATTTT. It yields the protein CATSSPIRDTWPDTQYF.

The chain couples TRBV20-1 to TRBJ2-7, with 9 bases identical to TRBD2. The CDR3 loop spans 14 amino acids. Trimming at V came to 1 base and at J to 2 bases, leaving 3 bases not matched to a gene. Germline V gene data show CDR1 as DFQATT and CDR2 as SNEGSKA (reference sequence). This CDR3 is CSARGLAAPYEQYF. The CDR3 region has the DNA TGCAGTGCTAGAGGACTAGCGGCCCCCTACGAGCAGTACTTC.

This clonotype was seen a few times. This rearrangement joins TRBV4-2 to TRBJ1-6; no definite D call. CDR3 length equals 12 residues. Germline V gene sequence: CDR1 LGHNA, CDR2 YNFKEQ. V shed 4 bases and J shed 10 bases, with 8 bases lying between them. The CDR3 region is CASSLGISPLHF. The CDR3 nucleotides read TGTGCCAGCAGCCTTGGGATATCACCCCTCCACTTT.

The chain couples TRBV5-1 to TRBJ2-5, with 9 bases matching TRBD1. There are 14 residues in the CDR3. The trim removed 4 bases at V and 1 base at J, leaving 2 bases unmatched. Germline V CDR1 and CDR2: SGHRS, YFSETQ. DNA for the CDR3: TGCGCCAGCAGCGTACAGGGGGCCCAAGAGACCCAGTACTTC. This codes for CASSVQGAQETQYF.

The chain joins TRBV10-3 to TRBJ2-1; the match to TRBD1 covers 7 bases. CDR3 size: 16 residues. The V gene's germline CDR1 is ENHRY and CDR2 SYGVKD. The V segment lost 6 bases and the J segment 2 bases; nucleotides outside the gene matches: 10. CDR3 loop: CAIRELTGTAYNEQFF. The CDR3, as DNA: TGTGCCATCAGGGAATTAACCGGGACAGCCTACAATGAGCAGTTCTTC.

In this sample, this clonotype turned up a few times. This sequence joins TRBV7-2 and TRBJ2-1; 9 nucleotides line up with TRBD2. CDR1 is SGHTA, CDR2 FQGNSA, per germline. The V gene end was trimmed by 1 base and the J gene end by 13 bases; junction bases not matched to a gene: 2. CDR3 length equals 12 residues. As DNA, the CDR3 is TGTGCCAGCAGCTTAGGGCGGGAGGGCCAGTTCTTC. Translated, it gives CASSLGREGQFF.

The chain carries TRBV20-1 and TRBJ2-7; 10 bases are shared with TRBD2. CDR3 length: 16 amino acids. With 3 bases clipped from V and 3 bases from J, the junction kept 11 bases outside the gene matches. The germline CDR1 and CDR2 sequences are DFQATT and SNEGSKA (reference sequence). DNA for the CDR3: TGCAGTGCTAGGCCCACCAGCGGGAGGGGGAACTACGAGCAGTACTTC. Its translation is CSARPTSGRGNYEQYF.

The genes are TRBV12-3 or TRBV12-4 and TRBJ2-3, with TRBD2 identical over 8 bases. The CDR3 length is 14 residues. V trimming: 6 bases; J trimming: 11 bases; junction bases outside the gene matches: 13. The CDR3 loop is CASRLSGRANVQYF. CDR3 DNA: TGTGCCAGCAGACTGAGCGGGAGAGCGAATGTGCAGTATTTT.